This entry features one TCR beta chain sequence. This record comes from a study of blood T cell repertoires in COVID-19. Study information: PBMCs, B-cell-depleted T cells, or T cells provided the cDNA or gDNA that made up the material.

Trimming shortened V by 4 bases and J by 6 bases, and 14 bases separated the two germline ends. The CDR3 length is 14 residues. Germline-derived CDR1 and CDR2 are SGDLS and YYNGEE. Profiled with immunoSEQ multiplex PCR; TCRdb holds only in-frame clones, not every one. The data hold 180,000 or so clones, with about nine tenths observed a single time. The sequence derives from a man younger than 35 with active or convalescent COVID-19. The gene calls are TRBV9 and TRBJ2-1; weak D call: TRBD1 (6 bases). Sequencing used peripheral blood. This chain's CDR3 is CASSFREGGNEQFF. Written as DNA, the CDR3 is TGTGCCAGCAGCTTTCGGGAAGGGGGCAATGAGCAGTTCTTC.